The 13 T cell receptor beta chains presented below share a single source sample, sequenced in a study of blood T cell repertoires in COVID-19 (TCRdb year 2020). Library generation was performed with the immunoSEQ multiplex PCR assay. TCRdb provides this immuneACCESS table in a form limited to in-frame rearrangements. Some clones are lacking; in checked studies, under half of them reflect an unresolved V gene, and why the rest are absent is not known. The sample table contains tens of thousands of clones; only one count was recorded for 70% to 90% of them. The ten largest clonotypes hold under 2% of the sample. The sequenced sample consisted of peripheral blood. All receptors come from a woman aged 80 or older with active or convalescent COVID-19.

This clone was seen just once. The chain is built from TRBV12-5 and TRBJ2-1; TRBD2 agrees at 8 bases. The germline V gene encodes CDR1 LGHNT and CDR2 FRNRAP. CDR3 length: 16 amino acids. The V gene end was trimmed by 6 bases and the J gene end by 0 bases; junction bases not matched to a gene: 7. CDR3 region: CASGLRRGGSYNEQFF. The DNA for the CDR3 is TGTGCTAGTGGATTGCGTCGGGGGGGCTCCTACAATGAGCAGTTCTTC.

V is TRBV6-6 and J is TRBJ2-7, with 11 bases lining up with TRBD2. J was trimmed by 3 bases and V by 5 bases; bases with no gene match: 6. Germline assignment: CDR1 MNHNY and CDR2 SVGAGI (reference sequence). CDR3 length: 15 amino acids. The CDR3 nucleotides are TGTGCCAGCAGTCAGCTGGGACTAGCGGACTACGAGCAGTACTTC. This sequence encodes CASSQLGLADYEQYF.

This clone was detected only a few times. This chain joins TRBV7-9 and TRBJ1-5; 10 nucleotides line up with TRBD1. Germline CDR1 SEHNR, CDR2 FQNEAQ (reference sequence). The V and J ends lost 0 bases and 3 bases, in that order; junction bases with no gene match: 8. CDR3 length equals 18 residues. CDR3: CASSLAQGGTGANQPQHF. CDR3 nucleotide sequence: TGTGCCAGCAGCTTAGCGCAAGGGGGGACAGGGGCCAATCAGCCCCAGCATTTT.

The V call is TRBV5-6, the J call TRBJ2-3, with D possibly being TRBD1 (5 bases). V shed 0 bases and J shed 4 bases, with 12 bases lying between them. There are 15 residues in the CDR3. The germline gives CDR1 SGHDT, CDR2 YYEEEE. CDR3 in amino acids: CASSLGQGRSDTQYF. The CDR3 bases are TGTGCCAGCAGCTTGGGCCAGGGTAGGTCAGATACGCAGTATTTT.

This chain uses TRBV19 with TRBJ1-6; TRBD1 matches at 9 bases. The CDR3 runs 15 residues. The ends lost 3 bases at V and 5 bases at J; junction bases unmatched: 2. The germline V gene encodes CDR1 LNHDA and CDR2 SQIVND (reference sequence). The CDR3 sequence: CASSMDRGNNSPLHF. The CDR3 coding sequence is TGTGCCAGTAGTATGGACAGGGGAAATAATTCACCCCTCCACTTT.

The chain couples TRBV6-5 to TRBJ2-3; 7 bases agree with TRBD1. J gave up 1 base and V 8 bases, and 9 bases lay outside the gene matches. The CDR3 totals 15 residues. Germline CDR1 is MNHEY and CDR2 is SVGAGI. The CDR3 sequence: CASSPRGRGTDTQYF. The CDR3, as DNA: TGTGCCAGCTCCCCCAGGGGGAGAGGCACAGATACGCAGTATTTT.

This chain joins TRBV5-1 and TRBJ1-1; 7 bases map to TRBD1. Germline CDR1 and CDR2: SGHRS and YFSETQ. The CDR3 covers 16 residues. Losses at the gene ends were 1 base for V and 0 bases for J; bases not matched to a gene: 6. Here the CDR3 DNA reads TGCGCCAGCAGCTTGCCAATGACAGGGATGAACACTGAAGCTTTCTTT. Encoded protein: CASSLPMTGMNTEAFF.

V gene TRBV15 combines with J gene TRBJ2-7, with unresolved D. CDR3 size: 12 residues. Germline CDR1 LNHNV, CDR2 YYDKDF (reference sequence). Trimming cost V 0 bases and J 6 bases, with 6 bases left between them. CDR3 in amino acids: CATSRDRLEQYF. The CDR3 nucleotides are TGTGCCACCAGCAGAGATCGACTCGAGCAGTACTTC.

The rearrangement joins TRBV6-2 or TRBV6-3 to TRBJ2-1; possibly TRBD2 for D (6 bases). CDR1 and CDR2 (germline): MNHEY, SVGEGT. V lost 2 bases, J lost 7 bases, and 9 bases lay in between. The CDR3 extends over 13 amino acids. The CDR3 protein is CASSYGAGNEQFF. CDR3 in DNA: TGTGCCAGCAGTTACGGCGCGGGAAATGAGCAGTTCTTC.

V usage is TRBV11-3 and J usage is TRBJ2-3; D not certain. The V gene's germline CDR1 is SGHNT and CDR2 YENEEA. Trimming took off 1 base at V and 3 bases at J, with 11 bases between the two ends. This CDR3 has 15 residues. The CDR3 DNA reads TGTGCCAGCAGCTTAGGAGGTCCTCGGACAGATACGCAGTATTTT. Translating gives CASSLGGPRTDTQYF.

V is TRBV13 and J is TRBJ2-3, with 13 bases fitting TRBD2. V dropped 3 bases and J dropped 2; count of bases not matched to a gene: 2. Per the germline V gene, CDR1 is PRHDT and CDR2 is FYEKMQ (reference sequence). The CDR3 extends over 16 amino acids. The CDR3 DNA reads TGTGCCAGCAGCTTCGGACTAGCGGGGGTCACAGATACGCAGTATTTT. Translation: CASSFGLAGVTDTQYF.

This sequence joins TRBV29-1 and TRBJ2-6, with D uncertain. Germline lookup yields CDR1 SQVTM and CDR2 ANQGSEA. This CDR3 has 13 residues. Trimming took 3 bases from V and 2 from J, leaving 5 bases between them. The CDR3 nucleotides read TGCAGCGTTGACCCTGCTGGGGCCAACGTCCTGACTTTC. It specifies CSVDPAGANVLTF. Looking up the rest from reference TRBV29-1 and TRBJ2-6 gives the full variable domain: SAVISQKPSRDICQRGTSLTIQCQVDSQVTMMFWYRQQPGQSLTLIATANQGSEATYESGFVIDKFPISRPNLTFSTLTVSNMSPEDSSIYLCSVDPAGANVLTFGAGSRLTVL.

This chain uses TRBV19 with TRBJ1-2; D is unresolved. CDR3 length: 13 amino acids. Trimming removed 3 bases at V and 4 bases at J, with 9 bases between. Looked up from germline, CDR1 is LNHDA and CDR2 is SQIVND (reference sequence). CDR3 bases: TGTGCCAGTAGTATCCAGGCCCTCTATGGCTACACCTTC. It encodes CASSIQALYGYTF. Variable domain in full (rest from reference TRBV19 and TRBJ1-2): DGGITQSPKYLFRKEGQNVTLSCEQNLNHDAMYWYRQDPGQGLRLIYYSQIVNDFQKGDIAEGYSVSREKKESFPLTVTSAQKNPTAFYLCASSIQALYGYTFGSGTRLTVV.